A selection of T cell receptor beta chains follows, all from one sample in a study of T cell responses to AZD1222 COVID-19 vaccine. Here immunoSEQ multiplex PCR was the method, and the copy in TCRdb shows in-frame clones only, minus some. The sample yields fewer than 110,000 clones, around 87% seen once. The sample consisted of peripheral blood, taken 28 days after the second AZD1222 dose. These receptors were obtained from an adult who received the AZD1222 COVID-19 vaccine. The conserved cysteine and the conserved F or W are not part of the CDR3 here. The listing skips clone size in some rows; elsewhere it reads once, few, many or a size class.

cdr3_aa clone_size j_call cdr3_length v_call
ASSLLVAGELF many TRBJ2-2 11 TRBV7-2
ATSDSSGRPLGNEQF - TRBJ2-1 15 TRBV24-1
ASSLGRGLVEQY few TRBJ2-7 12 TRBV7-2
ASSPAYEQY - TRBJ2-7 9 TRBV7-8
ASSGRANYGYT - TRBJ1-2 11 TRBV5-1
SVVGPLKSGANVLT - TRBJ2-6 14 TRBV29-1
ASSRDRANTEAF - TRBJ1-1 12 TRBV7-3
ASSPTDRGQT - TRBJ1-2 10 TRBV4-1
ASSPRGRGTQY - TRBJ2-3 11 TRBV12-3/TRBV12-4
ASSQPTSGRVSYEQY few TRBJ2-7 15 TRBV4-1
ASRTTGTNYGYT - TRBJ1-2 12 TRBV6-5
ASSKEQGSNQPQH - TRBJ1-5 13 TRBV7-6
ASSTPRTAYNSPLH - TRBJ1-6 14 TRBV5-6
ASSFSIQGRGETQY - TRBJ2-5 14 TRBV27
ASSFLDTQY once TRBJ2-3 9 TRBV7-9
ASSKAGGTDTQY - TRBJ2-3 12 TRBV19
ASSQDGQGARVGTEAF - TRBJ1-1 16 TRBV4-1
ASSRDRGWSEQY - TRBJ2-7 12 TRBV3-1/TRBV3-2
AISDPPAGGDEQY - TRBJ2-7 13 TRBV10-3
ASSLARGAETQY - TRBJ2-5 12 TRBV5-1
ASSLVGGSSYNEQF - TRBJ2-1 14 TRBV7-3
ASSQVTRDSSYEQY - TRBJ2-7 14 TRBV3-1/TRBV3-2
ASSPSWDSSYEQY once TRBJ2-7 13 TRBV28
ASSLDGSRSYEQY - TRBJ2-7 13 TRBV7-2
ASSPSQGLGYT - TRBJ1-2 11 TRBV7-9
ASSPTGGQSTDTQY - TRBJ2-3 14 TRBV18
ASSFDSANQPQH - TRBJ1-5 12 TRBV7-2
ASSLAPSGTSYEQY - TRBJ2-7 14 TRBV7-2
ASSLGTGADTQY - TRBJ2-3 12 TRBV5-1
ASSETYKGVEQY - TRBJ2-7 12 TRBV2